A single sample is the source of the 5 T cell receptor beta chains below, sequenced in a study of cytomegalovirus exposure and HLA in healthy donors. The PCR was carried out with 60 Vbeta primers and 13 Jbeta primers. Data came from immunoSEQ multiplex PCR; TCRdb stores just in-frame clones and leaves some out. This sample has about 82,000 clones, with about 70% found just once. The sample comprised PBMCs. The receptors here all came from a man between 60 and 75 years old in good health and CMV-seronegative.

The chain uses TRBV2 and TRBJ2-3, with D possibly TRBD2 on 7 matching bases. There are 14 residues in the CDR3. The V gene lost 0 bases and the J gene lost 7 bases, with 11 bases spanning the gap. CDR1 and CDR2 from the germline V gene are SNHLY and FYNNEI. CDR3 nucleotide sequence: TGTGCCAGCAGTGAAGCGGGGGGGCATTATACGCAGTATTTT. Translating it yields CASSEAGGHYTQYF.

The chain recombines TRBV7-8 with TRBJ2-1; 8 bases are a match to TRBD1. V was pared by 5 bases and J by 1 base, with 10 bases of the junction left unmatched. Germline lookup yields CDR1 SGHVS and CDR2 FQNEAQ. The CDR3 extends over 17 amino acids. CDR3 residues: CASSQHRTGRSYNEQFF. CDR3 bases: TGTGCCAGCAGCCAACATAGGACAGGGCGTTCCTACAATGAGCAGTTCTTC.

This clone was recorded once. V gene TRBV30 combines with J gene TRBJ1-6; 8 nucleotides line up with TRBD1. CDR1 is GTSNPN and CDR2 is SVGIG in the germline V gene (reference sequence). V shed 5 bases and J 1 base; nucleotides not matched to a gene: 7. The length of the CDR3 is 16 residues. CDR3 in DNA: TGTGCCTGGGTCGTTGACAGGGGTTCCTATAATTCACCCCTCCACTTT. As protein: CAWVVDRGSYNSPLHF.

This chain links TRBV7-9 with TRBJ1-5, with a tentative D call TRBD1 (5 bases). The CDR3 length is 15 residues. Germline V lookup: CDR1 SEHNR, CDR2 FQNEAQ (reference sequence). V was trimmed by 1 base and J by 0 bases, leaving 7 bases between them. The CDR3 region is CASSLGGTSNQPQHF. CDR3 DNA: TGTGCCAGCAGCTTAGGCGGGACTAGCAATCAGCCCCAGCATTTT.

The chain links TRBV7-6 to TRBJ2-3; 10 bases are a match to TRBD2. The germline gives CDR1 SGHVS, CDR2 FNYEAQ. The ends lost 2 bases at V and 0 bases at J; junction bases unmatched: 8. The CDR3 spans 18 residues. As DNA, the CDR3 is TGTGCCAGCAGCTTAAGGACTAGCGGACTCGTTAGCACAGATACGCAGTATTTT. The encoded protein is CASSLRTSGLVSTDTQYF.